Each of the 19 T cell receptor beta chains below was sequenced from the same sample in a study of blood T cell repertoires in COVID-19. This table comes from immunoSEQ multiplex PCR, and its TCRdb copy is limited to in-frame clones, with some not included. The sample has 75,000 to 90,000 clones; under 95% are singletons. Sequences were obtained from peripheral blood. Every receptor here comes from a human donor in a cohort sampled during active COVID-19.

The chain joins TRBV6-6 to TRBJ2-3; 13 nucleotides match TRBD2. CDR1 is MNHNY and CDR2 is SVGAGI in the germline V gene (reference sequence). Trimming cost V 2 bases and J 3 bases; bases outside gene matches: 2. The CDR3 runs 16 residues. The CDR3 region has the DNA TGTGCCAGCAGTTACCGGACTAGCGGGGGTACAGATACGCAGTATTTT. This codes for CASSYRTSGGTDTQYF.

The chain carries TRBV4-3 and TRBJ2-6; TRBD1 is a possible D gene (5 bases). The germline CDR1 and CDR2 sequences are LGHNA and YSLEER. V shed 0 bases and J shed 0 bases, with 12 bases lying between them. The CDR3 runs to 18 residues. This CDR3 reads CASSQDRAPRSGANVLTF. The CDR3, as DNA: TGCGCCAGCAGCCAAGACAGGGCGCCCCGCTCTGGGGCCAACGTCCTGACTTTC.

The V call is TRBV2, the J call TRBJ2-5; 9 nucleotides agree with TRBD1. CDR1 and CDR2 from the germline V gene are SNHLY and FYNNEI. V lost 5 bases and J lost 3; bases outside the gene matches: 10. This CDR3 is 16 amino acids long. The CDR3 bases are TGTGCCAGCAGTTCCCAGACAGGGGGAGAGAAAGAGACCCAGTACTTC. Translated: CASSSQTGGEKETQYF.

This chain connects TRBV2 to TRBJ2-3; tentatively, D is TRBD1 (5 bases). Deletions cut 10 bases from V and 1 base from J, with 15 bases between. Germline assignment: CDR1 SNHLY and CDR2 FYNNEI. This CDR3 is 14 amino acids long. The CDR3 loop is CATARGLRTDTQYF. For the CDR3, the DNA is TGTGCCACAGCTAGGGGTCTTCGCACAGATACGCAGTATTTT.

The rearrangement uses TRBV9 and TRBJ2-1, with 7 bases identical to TRBD1. This CDR3 is 14 amino acids long. Germline V gene sequence: CDR1 SGDLS, CDR2 YYNGEE. V lost 4 bases to trimming and J lost 7 bases; unmatched junction nucleotides: 8. Written as DNA, the CDR3 is TGTGCCAGCAGCTCTACGGGACAGCTGAATGAGCAGTTCTTC. Encoded protein: CASSSTGQLNEQFF. The full variable domain, rest sourced from reference TRBV9 and TRBJ2-1, is DSGVTQTPKHLITATGQRVTLRCSPRSGDLSVYWYQQSLDQGLQFLIQYYNGEERAKGNILERFSAQQFPDLHSELNLSSLELGDSALYFCASSSTGQLNEQFFGPGTRLTVL.

J is TRBJ1-2 and V is TRBV12-3 or TRBV12-4; 7 bases fit TRBD1. This CDR3 is built from 13 residues. Germline trimming cut 6 bases from V and 4 bases from J; bases unmatched to any gene: 5. CDR3 nucleotide sequence: TGTGCCAGCAGGGGCAGGGGGATCTATGGCTACACCTTC. It translates to CASRGRGIYGYTF.

Comments on this clone: This CDR3 is also generated by other DNA sequences in the sample. The chain links TRBV7-9 to TRBJ2-5; D possibly corresponds to TRBD2 (5 bases). The germline gives CDR1 SEHNR, CDR2 FQNEAQ (reference sequence). The CDR3 covers 13 residues. Trimming stripped 3 bases from V and 4 bases from J, with 9 bases between. The CDR3 DNA sequence: TGTGCCAGCAGCTTCTCAGGAGGAGAGACCCAGTACTTC. Its translation is CASSFSGGETQYF.

This rearrangement joins TRBV5-8 to TRBJ1-2, with a possible D match to TRBD1 (5 bases). Between the trimmed V and J ends, which lost 6 bases and 5 bases, there was a span of 17 bases. The CDR3 is 14 amino acids. Germline CDR1 is SGHTS and CDR2 is YDEGEE. The CDR3 sequence: CASTFAQGLYGYTF. CDR3 DNA: TGTGCCAGCACTTTTGCGCAGGGACTTTATGGCTACACCTTC.

This chain links TRBV7-2 with TRBJ2-3, with 15 bases identical to TRBD2. Unmatched junction bases numbered 9, after V lost 5 bases and J lost 3 bases. Germline-derived CDR1 and CDR2 are SGHTA and FQGNSA. This CDR3 has 18 residues. CDR3 sequence reads: CASSPGLAGGPRTDTQYF. In DNA form, the CDR3 reads TGTGCCAGCAGCCCAGGACTAGCGGGGGGGCCGAGGACAGATACGCAGTATTTT.

The rearrangement joins TRBV6-4 to TRBJ2-3; possibly TRBD2 for D (6 bases). This CDR3 has 17 amino acids. The V end was cut by 3 bases, the J end by 0 bases, with 16 bases between. The germline V gene has CDR1 MRHNA and CDR2 SNTAGT. CDR3 nucleotides: TGTGCCAGCAGTGAAGGAGGCGGGGTATCTAGCACAGATACGCAGTATTTT. Translating it yields CASSEGGGVSSTDTQYF.

The chain uses TRBV19 and TRBJ2-3; 10 bases align to TRBD2. Trimming removed 5 bases from V and 3 bases from J; junction bases left unmatched: 5. The germline CDR1 and CDR2 sequences are LNHDA and SQIVND (reference sequence). The CDR3 spans 15 residues. In nucleotides, the CDR3 is TGTGCCAGTAGTTCACTAGCGGGGAAAACAGATACGCAGTATTTT. It specifies CASSSLAGKTDTQYF.

The chain couples TRBV2 to TRBJ2-2, with 8 positions matching TRBD1. The V segment lost 6 bases and the J segment 1 base; nucleotides outside the gene matches: 1. In germline, CDR1 is SNHLY, CDR2 FYNNEI. This CDR3 comprises 14 residues. Here the CDR3 reads CASRDRENTGELFF. The CDR3, as DNA: TGTGCCAGCAGGGACAGGGAGAACACCGGGGAGCTGTTTTTT. The complete variable domain, with remaining parts taken from reference TRBV2 and TRBJ2-2, reads EPEVTQTPSHQVTQMGQEVILRCVPISNHLYFYWYRQILGQKVEFLVSFYNNEISEKSEIFDDQFSVERPDGSNFTLKIRSTKLEDSAMYFCASRDRENTGELFFGEGSRLTVL.

The J gene is TRBJ2-7, the V gene TRBV7-8, with D unresolved. The length of the CDR3 is 14 residues. V lost 0 bases, J lost 7 bases, and 13 bases lay in between. Per germline, CDR1 SGHVS and CDR2 FQNEAQ. The CDR3 coding sequence is TGTGCCAGCAGCTTAGCGTGGGCTGGTGTGGAGCAGTACTTC. Translated: CASSLAWAGVEQYF. Complete variable domain (other parts from reference TRBV7-8 and TRBJ2-7): GAGVSQSPRYKVAKRGQDVALRCDPISGHVSLFWYQQALGQGPEFLTYFQNEAQLDKSGLPSDRFFAERPEGSVSTLKIQRTQQEDSAVYLCASSLAWAGVEQYFGPGTRLTVT.

This clone was detected only once. J is TRBJ1-2 and V is TRBV16; 7 nucleotides align to TRBD1. The V and J ends lost 2 bases and 5 bases, in that order; junction bases with no gene match: 2. This CDR3 comprises 13 residues. Germline V CDR1 and CDR2: KGHSY, FQNENV. The chain's CDR3 is CASSQTGEYGYTF. CDR3 nucleotides: TGTGCCAGCAGCCAAACAGGGGAGTATGGCTACACCTTC.

The chain links TRBV4-3 to TRBJ2-2; 8 bases line up with TRBD2. CDR3 length: 17 amino acids. Germline CDR1 LGHNA, CDR2 YSLEER. The ends lost 0 bases at V and 3 bases at J; junction bases unmatched: 6. CDR3 nucleotides: TGCGCCAGCAGCCAAGATCAAGCGGGGGCCCACACCGGGGAGCTGTTTTTT. Its translation: CASSQDQAGAHTGELFF.

The chain joins TRBV9 to TRBJ1-3; D is undetermined. The length of the CDR3 is 15 residues. The germline V and J ends were trimmed by 0 bases and 0 bases, with 7 bases remaining between them. Germline CDR1 reads SGDLS; CDR2 reads YYNGEE. The CDR3 nucleotides are TGTGCCAGCAGCGTAGAGGAGAGCTCTGGAAACACCATATATTTT. Its protein product is CASSVEESSGNTIYF.

The CDR3 is CASSRSTGPIFEPQHF. The CDR3 nucleotides read TGTGCCAGCAGCCGAAGTACAGGCCCCATCTTTGAACCCCAGCATTTT. The chain joins TRBV13 to TRBJ1-5; tentative D call: TRBD1 (5 bases). The CDR3 is 16 residues long. V dropped 5 bases and J dropped 10 bases, with 24 bases sitting between them. The V gene's germline CDR1 is PRHDT and CDR2 FYEKMQ (reference sequence).

This clone was counted once. The rearrangement uses TRBV6-2 or TRBV6-3 and TRBJ2-3; D uncertain. Trimming removed 3 bases at V and 11 bases at J, with 12 bases between. The CDR3 is 12 residues long. The germline V gene has CDR1 MNHEY and CDR2 SVGEGT. CDR3 region: CASSYMASLQYF. As DNA, the CDR3 is TGTGCCAGCAGTTATATGGCTAGTCTGCAGTATTTT.

J is TRBJ2-2 and V is TRBV5-1, with 9 bases matching TRBD1. V gave up 4 bases and J gave up 5 bases; unmatched junction bases: 6. This CDR3 contains 15 residues. CDR1 and CDR2 (germline): SGHRS, YFSETQ. The CDR3 DNA reads TGCGCCAGCAGCAGGACAGGGGAGGGGACCGGGGAGCTGTTTTTT. Translation: CASSRTGEGTGELFF.